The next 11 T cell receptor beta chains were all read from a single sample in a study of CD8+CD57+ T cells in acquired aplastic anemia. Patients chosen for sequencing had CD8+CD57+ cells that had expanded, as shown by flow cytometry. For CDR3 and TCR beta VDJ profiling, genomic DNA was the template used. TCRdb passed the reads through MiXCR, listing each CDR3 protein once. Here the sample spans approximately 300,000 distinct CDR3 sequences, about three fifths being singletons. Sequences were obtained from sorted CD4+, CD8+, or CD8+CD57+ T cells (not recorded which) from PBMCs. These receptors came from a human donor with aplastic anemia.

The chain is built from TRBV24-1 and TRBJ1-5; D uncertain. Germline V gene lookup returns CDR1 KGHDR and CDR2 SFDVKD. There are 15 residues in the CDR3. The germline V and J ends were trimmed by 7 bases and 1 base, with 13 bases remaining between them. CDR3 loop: CATSAGGRSNQPQHF. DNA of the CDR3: TGTGCCACCAGCGCGGGAGGTCGGAGCAATCAGCCCCAGCATTTT.

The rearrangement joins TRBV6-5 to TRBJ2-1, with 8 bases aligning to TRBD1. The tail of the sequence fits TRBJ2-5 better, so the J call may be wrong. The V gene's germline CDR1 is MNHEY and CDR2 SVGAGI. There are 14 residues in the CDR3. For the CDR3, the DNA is TGTGCCAGCAGTTACTCCGACAGGGGCGAGACCCAGTACTTC. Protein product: CASSYSDRGETQYF.

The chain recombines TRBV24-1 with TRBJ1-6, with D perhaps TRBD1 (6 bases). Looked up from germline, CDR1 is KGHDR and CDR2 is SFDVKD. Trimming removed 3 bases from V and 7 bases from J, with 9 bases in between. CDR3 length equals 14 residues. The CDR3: CATSDQGRNSPLHF. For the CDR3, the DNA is TGTGCCACCAGTGATCAGGGGAGGAATTCACCCCTCCACTTT.

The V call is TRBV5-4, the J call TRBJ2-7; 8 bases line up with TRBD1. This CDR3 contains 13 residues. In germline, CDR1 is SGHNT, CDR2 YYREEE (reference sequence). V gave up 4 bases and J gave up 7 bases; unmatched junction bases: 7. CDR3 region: CASSPTGVREQYF. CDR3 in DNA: TGTGCCAGCAGCCCGACAGGGGTGCGGGAGCAGTACTTC.

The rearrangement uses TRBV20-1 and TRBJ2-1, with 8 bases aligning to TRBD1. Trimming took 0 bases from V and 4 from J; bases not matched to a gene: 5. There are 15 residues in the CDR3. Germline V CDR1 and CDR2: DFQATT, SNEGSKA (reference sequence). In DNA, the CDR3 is TGCAGTGCTAGAGACAGGGACAGGCCTTACAATGAGCAGTTCTTC. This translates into CSARDRDRPYNEQFF.

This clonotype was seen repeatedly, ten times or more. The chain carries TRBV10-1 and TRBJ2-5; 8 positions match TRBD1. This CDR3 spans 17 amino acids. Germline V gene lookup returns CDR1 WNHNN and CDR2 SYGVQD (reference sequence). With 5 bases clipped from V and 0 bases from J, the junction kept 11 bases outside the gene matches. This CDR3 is CASSYGTGKRYQETQYF. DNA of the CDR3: TGCGCCAGCAGTTACGGGACAGGCAAACGGTACCAAGAGACCCAGTACTTC.

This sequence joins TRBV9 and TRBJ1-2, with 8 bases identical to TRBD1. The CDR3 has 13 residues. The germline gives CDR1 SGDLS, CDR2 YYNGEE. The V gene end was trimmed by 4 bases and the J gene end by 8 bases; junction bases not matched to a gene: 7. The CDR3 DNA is TGTGCCAGCAGCCCTGACAGGGGTGGGGGCTACACCTTC. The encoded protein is CASSPDRGGGYTF.

CDR3 sequence (DNA): TGTGCCAGCAGTTCAGGGCGGGAGGAGACCCAGTACTTC. This encodes CASSSGREETQYF. V and J are TRBV25-1 and TRBJ2-5, with TRBD2 matching 7 bases. The germline gives CDR1 MGHDK, CDR2 SYGVNS. CDR3 length: 13 amino acids. Trimming took 5 bases from V and 5 from J; bases not matched to a gene: 5. The full variable domain, rest sourced from reference TRBV25-1 and TRBJ2-5, is EADIYQTPRYLVIGTGKKITLECSQTMGHDKMYWYQQDPGMELHLIHYSYGVNSTEKGDLSSESTVSRIRTEHFPLTLESARPSHTSQYLCASSSGREETQYFGPGTRLLVL.

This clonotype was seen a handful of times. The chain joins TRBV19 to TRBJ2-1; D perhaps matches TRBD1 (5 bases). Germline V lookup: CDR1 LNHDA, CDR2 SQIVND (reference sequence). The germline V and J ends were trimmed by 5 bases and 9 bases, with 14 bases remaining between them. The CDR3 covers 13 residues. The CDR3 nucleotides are TGTGCCAGTAGTCTCCAGGCAAGGGGTGAGCAGTTCTTC. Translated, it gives CASSLQARGEQFF. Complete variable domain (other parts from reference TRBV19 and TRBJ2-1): DGGITQSPKYLFRKEGQNVTLSCEQNLNHDAMYWYRQDPGQGLRLIYYSQIVNDFQKGDIAEGYSVSREKKESFPLTVTSAQKNPTAFYLCASSLQARGEQFFGPGTRLTVL.

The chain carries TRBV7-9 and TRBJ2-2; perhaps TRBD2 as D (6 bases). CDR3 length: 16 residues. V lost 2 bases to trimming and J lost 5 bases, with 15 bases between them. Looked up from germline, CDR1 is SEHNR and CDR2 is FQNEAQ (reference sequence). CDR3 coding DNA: TGTGCCAGCAGCTTACCCCCCGGGAGTGTGACCGGGGAGCTGTTTTTT. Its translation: CASSLPPGSVTGELFF.

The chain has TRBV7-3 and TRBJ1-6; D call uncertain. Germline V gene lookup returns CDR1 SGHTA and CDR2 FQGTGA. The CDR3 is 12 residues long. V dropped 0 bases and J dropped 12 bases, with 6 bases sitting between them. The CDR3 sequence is CASSLTAGPLHF. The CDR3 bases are TGTGCCAGCAGCTTAACGGCAGGACCCCTCCACTTT.